This is a list of T cell receptor beta chains from one sample in a study of cytomegalovirus exposure and HLA in healthy donors. This table comes from immunoSEQ multiplex PCR, and its TCRdb copy is limited to in-frame clones, with some not included. In the table there are around 180,000 clones, 75% to 90% of which are singletons. The sequenced sample was PBMCs. The receptors were sampled from a man younger than 40 in good health and CMV-seropositive. Each CDR3 is given with its conserved first and last residue. The order of the fields is V gene, D gene, J gene, clone size, CDR3 protein, CDR3 DNA. The D gene is left open where the match is weak. Rows may omit the clone size; those that give it use once, few, many or a size class.

TRBV5-6	.	TRBJ2-3	.	CASSPPGVDTQYF	TGTGCCAGCAGCCCCCCGGGAGTTGATACGCAGTATTTT
TRBV5-6	.	TRBJ1-3	once	CASSLTGFTGNTIYF	TGTGCCAGCAGCTTGACAGGGTTCACTGGAAACACCATATATTTT
TRBV11-3	.	TRBJ2-1	few	CASSLEQGGYNEQFF	TGTGCCAGCAGCTTAGAACAAGGGGGCTACAATGAGCAGTTCTTC
TRBV6-6	TRBD2	TRBJ2-1	once	CASITREKINEQFF	TGTGCCAGCATAACGCGGGAGAAAATAAATGAGCAGTTCTTC
TRBV5-1	.	TRBJ2-7	.	CASSLNQGPYEQYF	TGCGCCAGCAGCTTGAACCAGGGTCCCTACGAGCAGTACTTC
TRBV4-1	TRBD2	TRBJ2-7	.	CASSQASGVYEQYF	TGCGCCAGCAGCCAGGCTAGCGGGGTCTACGAGCAGTACTTC
TRBV7-9	TRBD1	TRBJ2-5	.	CASSSVVGQDQETQYF	TGTGCCAGCAGCTCCGTGGTGGGACAGGACCAAGAGACCCAGTACTTC
TRBV10-3	TRBD1	TRBJ1-5	.	CAISETGKDQPQHF	TGTGCCATCAGCGAGACAGGGAAGGATCAGCCCCAGCATTTT
TRBV20-1	.	TRBJ2-7	.	CSARDLDEQYF	TGCAGTGCTAGAGATCTAGACGAGCAGTACTTC
TRBV7-9	TRBD2	TRBJ2-1	.	CASSLERLAGSKTNNEQFF	TGTGCCAGCAGCTTAGAACGGCTAGCGGGGTCCAAGACCAACAATGAGCAGTTCTTC
TRBV29-1	.	TRBJ1-1	.	CSVLIQNLMNTEAFF	TGCAGCGTTTTGATACAAAACCTCATGAACACTGAAGCTTTCTTT
TRBV7-9	.	TRBJ2-7	.	CASSLGQPYEQYF	TGTGCCAGCAGCTTAGGACAGCCTTACGAGCAGTACTTC
TRBV4-2	TRBD2	TRBJ2-2	.	CASRGLAGGLGELFF	TGTGCCAGCAGGGGACTAGCGGGGGGCCTCGGGGAGCTGTTTTTT
TRBV7-3	TRBD1	TRBJ2-6	once	CASSRQGGSGANVLTF	TGTGCCAGCAGCCGACAGGGGGGATCTGGGGCCAACGTCCTGACTTTC
TRBV5-4	TRBD1	TRBJ2-5	.	CASSSGQAQETQYF	TGTGCCAGCAGCTCTGGACAGGCTCAAGAGACCCAGTACTTC
TRBV7-9	.	TRBJ2-7	.	CASSLGSGGSYEQYF	TGTGCCAGCAGCTTAGGTAGCGGTGGCTCCTACGAGCAGTACTTC
TRBV9	TRBD2	TRBJ2-7	.	CASDPRAGDTSYEQYF	TGTGCCAGCGACCCGAGGGCGGGGGATACCTCCTACGAGCAGTACTTC
TRBV7-2	.	TRBJ2-3	.	CASSLPLRDTQYF	TGTGCCAGCAGCTTACCACTTAGAGATACGCAGTATTTT
TRBV9	.	TRBJ2-3	.	CASSRKPGHITDTQYF	TGTGCCAGCAGCCGAAAACCGGGACATATCACAGATACGCAGTATTTT
TRBV25-1	.	TRBJ2-3	.	CASRRSGFTDTQYF	TGTGCCAGCCGCCGCTCCGGGTTCACAGATACGCAGTATTTT
TRBV27	.	TRBJ2-2	.	CASGLLADNTGELFF	TGTGCCAGCGGACTGCTAGCTGATAACACCGGGGAGCTGTTTTTT
TRBV19	TRBD1	TRBJ2-4	.	CASSLPRDRKNIQYF	TGTGCCAGTAGTTTGCCCCGGGACAGGAAAAACATTCAGTACTTC
TRBV6-5	.	TRBJ1-1	.	CASSYGGRVNTEAFF	TGTGCCAGCAGTTACGGTGGCAGGGTGAACACTGAAGCTTTCTTT
TRBV7-9	.	TRBJ1-6	few	CAAGWGFNSPLHF	TGTGCCGCGGGGTGGGGTTTTAATTCACCCCTCCACTTT
TRBV19	TRBD2	TRBJ2-1	.	CATTSGGSNYNEQFF	TGTGCCACGACTAGCGGGGGGTCGAACTACAATGAGCAGTTCTTC
TRBV9	.	TRBJ2-1	.	CASSVGGGATSYNEQFF	TGTGCCAGCAGCGTAGGGGGCGGGGCGACCTCATACAATGAGCAGTTCTTC
TRBV19	.	TRBJ1-1	.	CASSIRAKEAFF	TGTGCCAGTAGTATAAGAGCGAAGGAAGCTTTCTTT